The present TCR beta chain was sequenced within a study of blood T cell repertoires in COVID-19. Study summary: The United States, Italy and Spain supplied acute and convalescent COVID-19 samples.

TCRdb keeps only in-frame clones here, not all; method: immunoSEQ multiplex PCR. The table shows 60,000 to 75,000 clones, with around 88% occurring only once. Per the germline V gene, CDR1 is SEHNR and CDR2 is FQNEAQ (reference sequence). After removal of 4 bases from V and 1 base from J, the junction contained 1 base not matched to a gene. The CDR3 is made up of 15 amino acids. This clonotype was obtained from a human donor in a cohort sampled during active COVID-19. The sample was peripheral blood. The rearrangement joins TRBV7-9 to TRBJ2-6, with 7 bases that match TRBD2. CDR3 in amino acids: CASSWGGSGANVLTF. The CDR3, as DNA: TGTGCCAGCAGCTGGGGAGGGTCTGGGGCCAACGTCCTGACTTTC. Filled out from reference TRBV7-9 and TRBJ2-6, the complete variable domain reads DTGVSQNPRHKITKRGQNVTFRCDPISEHNRLYWYRQTLGQGPEFLTYFQNEAQLEKSRLLSDRFSAERPKGSFSTLEIQRTEQGDSAMYLCASSWGGSGANVLTFGAGSRLTVL.